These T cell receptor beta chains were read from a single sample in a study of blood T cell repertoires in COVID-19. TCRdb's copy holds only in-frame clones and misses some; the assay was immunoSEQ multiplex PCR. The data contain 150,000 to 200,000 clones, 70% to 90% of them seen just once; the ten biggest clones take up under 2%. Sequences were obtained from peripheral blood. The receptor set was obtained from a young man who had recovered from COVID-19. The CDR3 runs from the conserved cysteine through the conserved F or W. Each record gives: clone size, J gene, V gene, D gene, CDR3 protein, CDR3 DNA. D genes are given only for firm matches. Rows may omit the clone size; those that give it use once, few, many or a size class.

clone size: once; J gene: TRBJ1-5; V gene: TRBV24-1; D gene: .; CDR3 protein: CATSAGNQPQHF; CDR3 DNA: TGTGCCACCAGTGCCGGGAATCAGCCCCAGCATTTT
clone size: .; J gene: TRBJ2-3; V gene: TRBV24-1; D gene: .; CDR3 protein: CATQPTTGTDTQYF; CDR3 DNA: TGTGCCACTCAGCCGACTACGGGGACAGATACGCAGTATTTT
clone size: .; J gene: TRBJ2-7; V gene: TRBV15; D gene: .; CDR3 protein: CATSRDFNQGTYSYEQYF; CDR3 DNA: TGTGCCACCAGCAGAGATTTCAACCAGGGAACCTACTCCTACGAGCAGTACTTC
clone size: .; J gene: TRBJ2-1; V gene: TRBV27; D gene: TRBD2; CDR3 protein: CASSTPSDYGRGRRSEQFF; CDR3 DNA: TGTGCCAGCAGCACTCCTTCGGACTACGGACGCGGGAGGAGGAGTGAGCAGTTCTTC
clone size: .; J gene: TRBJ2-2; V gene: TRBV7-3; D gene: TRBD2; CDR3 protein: CASSPSLGLAGLNTGELFF; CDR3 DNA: TGTGCCAGCAGCCCGTCCTTGGGACTAGCGGGTCTGAACACCGGGGAGCTGTTTTTT
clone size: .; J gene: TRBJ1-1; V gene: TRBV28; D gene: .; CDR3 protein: CASISVRAFF; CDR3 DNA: TGTGCCAGCATCTCCGTCCGGGCTTTCTTT
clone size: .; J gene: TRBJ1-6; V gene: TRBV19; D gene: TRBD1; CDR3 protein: CASSTGTGINSPLHF; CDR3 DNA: TGTGCCAGTAGTACAGGGACAGGGATTAATTCACCCCTCCACTTT
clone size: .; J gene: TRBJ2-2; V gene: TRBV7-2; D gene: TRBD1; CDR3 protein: CASSLARQGANTGELFF; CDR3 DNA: TGTGCCAGCAGCTTAGCGAGGCAGGGGGCGAACACCGGGGAGCTGTTTTTT
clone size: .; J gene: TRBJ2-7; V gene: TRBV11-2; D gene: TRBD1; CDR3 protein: CASSYGTGVEQYF; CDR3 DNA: TGTGCCAGCAGCTATGGGACAGGGGTCGAGCAGTACTTC
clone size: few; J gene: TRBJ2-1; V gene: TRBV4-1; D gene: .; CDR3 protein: CASSLEVFNEQFF; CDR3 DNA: TGCGCCAGCAGCCTCGAGGTTTTCAATGAGCAGTTCTTC
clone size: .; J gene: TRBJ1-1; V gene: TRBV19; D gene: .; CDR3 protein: CASSIEGLQSTEAFF; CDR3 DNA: TGTGCCAGTAGTATAGAGGGCCTCCAGTCCACTGAAGCTTTCTTT
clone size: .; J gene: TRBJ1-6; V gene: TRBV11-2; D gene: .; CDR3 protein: CASSLVNSPLHF; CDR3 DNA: TGTGCCAGCAGCCTCGTCAATTCACCCCTCCACTTT
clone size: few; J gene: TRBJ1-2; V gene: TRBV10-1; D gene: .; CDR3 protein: CASSEGPGNYGYTF; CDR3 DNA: TGCGCCAGCAGTGAGGGTCCAGGGAACTATGGCTACACCTTC
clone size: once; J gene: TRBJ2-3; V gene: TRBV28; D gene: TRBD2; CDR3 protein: CASSLTSLTDTQYF; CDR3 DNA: TGTGCCAGCAGTTTGACTAGCCTCACAGATACGCAGTATTTT
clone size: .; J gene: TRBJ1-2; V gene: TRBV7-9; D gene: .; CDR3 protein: CASSQDPLRGGYTF; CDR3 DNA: TGTGCCAGCAGCCAAGACCCCCTCAGAGGGGGCTACACCTTC
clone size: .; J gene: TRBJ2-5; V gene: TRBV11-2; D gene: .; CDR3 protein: CASSLVVGRGETQYF; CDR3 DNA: TGTGCCAGCAGCTTAGTTGTAGGGAGGGGGGAGACCCAGTACTTC
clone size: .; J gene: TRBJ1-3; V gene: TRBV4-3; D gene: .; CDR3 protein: CASSQLLESSGNTIYF; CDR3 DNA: TGCGCCAGCAGCCAACTTCTCGAGAGCTCTGGAAACACCATATATTTT
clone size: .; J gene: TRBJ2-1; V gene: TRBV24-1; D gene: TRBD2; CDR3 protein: CATSASGSQDNEQFF; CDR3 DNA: TGTGCCACCAGTGCTAGCGGGAGCCAGGACAATGAGCAGTTCTTC
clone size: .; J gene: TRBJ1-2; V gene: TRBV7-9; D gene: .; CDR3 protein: CASSPGTGSAYGYTF; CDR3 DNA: TGTGCCAGCAGCCCGGGCACAGGGTCAGCGTACGGCTACACCTTC
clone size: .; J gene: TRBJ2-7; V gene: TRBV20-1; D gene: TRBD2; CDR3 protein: CSASPLAGGIYEQYF; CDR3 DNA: TGCAGTGCTAGTCCACTAGCGGGAGGGATCTACGAGCAGTACTTC
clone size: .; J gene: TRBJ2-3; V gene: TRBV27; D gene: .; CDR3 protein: CATSGGRGTQYF; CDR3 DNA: TGTGCCACCTCGGGAGGCAGGGGAACACAGTATTTT
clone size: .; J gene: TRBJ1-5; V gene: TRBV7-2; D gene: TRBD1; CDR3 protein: CASSSRQGAQPQHF; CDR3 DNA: TGTGCCAGCAGCTCAAGACAGGGTGCTCAGCCCCAGCATTTT
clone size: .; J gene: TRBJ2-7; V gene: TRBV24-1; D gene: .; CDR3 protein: CATSDSYEQYF; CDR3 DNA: TGTGCCACCAGTGATTCATACGAGCAGTACTTC
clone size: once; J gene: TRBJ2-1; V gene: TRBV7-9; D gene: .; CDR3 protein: CASSPLTYNEQFF; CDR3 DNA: TGTGCCAGCAGCCCACTTACCTACAATGAGCAGTTCTTC
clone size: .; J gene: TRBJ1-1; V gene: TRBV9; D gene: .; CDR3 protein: CASSVLGQNTEAFF; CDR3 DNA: TGTGCCAGCAGCGTCTTGGGACAGAACACTGAAGCTTTCTTT
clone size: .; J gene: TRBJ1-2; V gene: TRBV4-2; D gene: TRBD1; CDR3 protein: CASSQEDKQGVVNGYTF; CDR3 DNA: TGTGCCAGCAGCCAAGAGGATAAACAGGGGGTGGTTAATGGCTACACCTTC
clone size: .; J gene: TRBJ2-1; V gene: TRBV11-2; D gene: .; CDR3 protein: CASSSREDLYNEQFF; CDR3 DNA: TGTGCCAGCAGCTCTAGGGAGGACCTATACAATGAGCAGTTCTTC
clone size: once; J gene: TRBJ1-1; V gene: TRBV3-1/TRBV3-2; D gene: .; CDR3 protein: CASSQGALNTEAFF; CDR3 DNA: TGTGCCAGCAGCCAAGGAGCCCTGAACACTGAAGCTTTCTTT
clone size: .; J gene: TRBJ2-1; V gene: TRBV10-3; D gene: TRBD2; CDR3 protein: CAISERGLAGDLNEQFF; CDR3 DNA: TGTGCCATCAGTGAGCGGGGACTAGCGGGAGACCTTAATGAGCAGTTCTTC
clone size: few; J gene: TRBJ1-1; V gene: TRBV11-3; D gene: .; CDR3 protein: CASSLTGAEAFF; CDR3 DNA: TGTGCCAGCAGCTTAACCGGGGCTGAAGCTTTCTTT
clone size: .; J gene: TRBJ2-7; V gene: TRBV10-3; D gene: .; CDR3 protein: CAIRSGTRYEQYF; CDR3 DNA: TGTGCCATCAGATCCGGGACTCGCTACGAGCAGTACTTC
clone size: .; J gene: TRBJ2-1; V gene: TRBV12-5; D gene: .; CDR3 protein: CASGLVRGEQFF; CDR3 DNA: TGTGCTAGTGGTTTGGTAAGAGGTGAGCAGTTCTTC
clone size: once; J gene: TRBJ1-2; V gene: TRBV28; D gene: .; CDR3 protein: CASSVSVPAGGYGYTF; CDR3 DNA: TGTGCCAGCAGTGTCTCGGTCCCCGCCGGGGGCTATGGCTACACCTTC
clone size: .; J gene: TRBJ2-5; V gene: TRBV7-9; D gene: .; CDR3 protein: CASRSGYGETQYF; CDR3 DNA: TGTGCCAGCAGATCGGGATATGGTGAGACCCAGTACTTC
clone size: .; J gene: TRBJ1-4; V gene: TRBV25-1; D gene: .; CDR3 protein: CASSETAVVGEKLFF; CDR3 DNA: TGTGCCAGCAGTGAAACCGCGGTCGTGGGTGAAAAACTGTTTTTT
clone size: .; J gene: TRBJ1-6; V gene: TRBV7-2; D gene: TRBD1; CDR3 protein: CASSPGQVRPLHF; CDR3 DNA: TGTGCCAGCAGCCCTGGACAGGTCAGGCCCCTCCACTTT
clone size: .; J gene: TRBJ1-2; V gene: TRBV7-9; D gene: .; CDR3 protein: CASSLVAGYGYTF; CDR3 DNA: TGTGCCAGCAGCTTAGTGGCAGGGTATGGCTACACCTTC
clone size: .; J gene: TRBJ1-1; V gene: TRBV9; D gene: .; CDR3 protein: CASSEQTGQFNTEAFF; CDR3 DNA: TGTGCCAGCAGCGAACAAACGGGACAATTTAACACTGAAGCTTTCTTT
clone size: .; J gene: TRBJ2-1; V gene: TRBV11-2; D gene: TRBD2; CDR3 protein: CASSRLTSGRGGSEQFF; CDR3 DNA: TGTGCCAGCAGCCGTTTGACTAGCGGGAGGGGGGGGAGTGAGCAGTTCTTC
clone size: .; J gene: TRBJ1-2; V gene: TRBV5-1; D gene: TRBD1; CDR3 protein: CASSSSTGGIANYGYTF; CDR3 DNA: TGCGCCAGCAGCTCCTCGACAGGGGGGATCGCTAACTATGGCTACACCTTC
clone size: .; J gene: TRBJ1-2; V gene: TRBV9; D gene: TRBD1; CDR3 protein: CASSAVAAPGQKYGYTF; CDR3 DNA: TGTGCCAGCAGCGCAGTAGCGGCTCCGGGACAGAAATATGGCTACACCTTC
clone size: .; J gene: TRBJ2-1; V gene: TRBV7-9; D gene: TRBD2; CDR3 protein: CASSLTSGSWIF; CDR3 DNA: TGTGCCAGCAGCTTAACAAGCGGGAGTTGGATCTTC
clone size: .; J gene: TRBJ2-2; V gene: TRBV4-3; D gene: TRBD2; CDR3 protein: CASSQGLAGGPGELFF; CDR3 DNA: TGCGCCAGCAGCCAAGGGCTAGCGGGAGGGCCCGGGGAGCTGTTTTTT
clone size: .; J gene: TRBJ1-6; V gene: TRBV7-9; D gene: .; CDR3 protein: CASSTSGKWNSPLHF; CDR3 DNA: TGTGCCAGCAGCACTTCAGGCAAATGGAATTCACCCCTCCACTTT
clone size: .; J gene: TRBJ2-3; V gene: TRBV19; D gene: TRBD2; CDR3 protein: CASSMGSGRVLPDTQYF; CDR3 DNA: TGTGCCAGTAGTATGGGTAGCGGGAGAGTTTTGCCAGATACGCAGTATTTT
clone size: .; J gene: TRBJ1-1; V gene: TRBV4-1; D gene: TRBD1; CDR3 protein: CASSQDVRDRDTEAFF; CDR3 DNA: TGCGCCAGCAGCCAAGATGTCCGGGACAGGGACACTGAAGCTTTCTTT
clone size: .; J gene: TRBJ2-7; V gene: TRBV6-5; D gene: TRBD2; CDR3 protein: CASSRAGAYEQYF; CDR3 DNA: TGTGCCAGCAGTCGTGCGGGGGCCTACGAGCAGTACTTC